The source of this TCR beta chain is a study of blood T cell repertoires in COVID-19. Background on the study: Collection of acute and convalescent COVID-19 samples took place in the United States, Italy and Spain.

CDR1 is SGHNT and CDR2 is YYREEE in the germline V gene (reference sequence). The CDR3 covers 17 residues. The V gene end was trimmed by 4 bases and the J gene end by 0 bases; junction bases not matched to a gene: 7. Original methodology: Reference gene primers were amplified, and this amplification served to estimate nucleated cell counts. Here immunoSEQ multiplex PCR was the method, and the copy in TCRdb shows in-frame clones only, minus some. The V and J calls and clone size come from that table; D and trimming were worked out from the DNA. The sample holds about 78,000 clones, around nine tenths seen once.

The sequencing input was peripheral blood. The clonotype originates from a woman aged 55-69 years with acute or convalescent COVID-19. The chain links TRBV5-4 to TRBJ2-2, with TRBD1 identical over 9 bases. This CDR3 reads CASSPAGQGSNTGELFF. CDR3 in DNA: TGTGCCAGCAGCCCCGCGGGACAGGGATCGAACACCGGGGAGCTGTTTTTT.